This record looks at one T cell receptor beta chain sequence and its context. The antigen is undetermined. The PCR made use of 60 Vbeta and 13 Jbeta primers. Measured with immunoSEQ multiplex PCR; TCRdb has only the in-frame clones, and not every one. The profile shows approximately 150,000 clones, approximately 77% of them singletons. Germline CDR1 MGHRA, CDR2 YSYEKL. Trimming removed 3 bases from V and 8 bases from J, with 15 bases in between. This CDR3 has 14 residues. The data were obtained in a study of cytomegalovirus exposure and HLA in healthy donors. Overall study findings and caveats: A previous analysis found most TCR beta V segments productive roughly 87% or roughly 30% of the time.

V and J are TRBV4-1 and TRBJ2-3; weak D call: TRBD2 (6 bases). Sequencing was carried out using PBMCs. This clonotype was obtained from a female donor in good health and CMV-seronegative. The CDR3: CASSHPPWGVTQYF. CDR3 nucleotides: TGCGCCAGCAGCCACCCACCTTGGGGGGTTACGCAGTATTTT.